The clone carrying this T cell receptor (beta chain) was observed at least ten times. The data were obtained in a study of T cells in Graves' hyperthyroidism and ophthalmopathy. Graves' hyperthyroidism without ophthalmopathy progression within 18 months was termed stable. Clinical symptoms, serum thyroxine and TRAb, thyroid ultrasound and orbital computed tomography together formed the diagnostic basis. What was amplified from RNA transcripts were TCR beta CDR3 regions. Primed by the HTBI set, a first-round RT-PCR was run on the TCR CDR3. TCRdb reprocessed the multiplex PCR reads via MiXCR and lists one record per CDR3 protein. The sample includes 700,000 to 950,000 distinct CDR3 sequences, around a third of them seen just once. Trimming shortened V by 5 bases and J by 2 bases, and 15 bases separated the two germline ends. The CDR3 covers 15 residues.

The receptor was derived from a middle-aged woman with Graves' hyperthyroidism. The chain has TRBV12-3 or TRBV12-4 and TRBJ1-2, with no clear D. Material for sequencing was blood. The CDR3 sequence: CASSRPGVVNYGYTF. The DNA for the CDR3 is TGTGCCAGCAGTCGTCCTGGGGTCGTCAACTATGGCTACACCTTC.